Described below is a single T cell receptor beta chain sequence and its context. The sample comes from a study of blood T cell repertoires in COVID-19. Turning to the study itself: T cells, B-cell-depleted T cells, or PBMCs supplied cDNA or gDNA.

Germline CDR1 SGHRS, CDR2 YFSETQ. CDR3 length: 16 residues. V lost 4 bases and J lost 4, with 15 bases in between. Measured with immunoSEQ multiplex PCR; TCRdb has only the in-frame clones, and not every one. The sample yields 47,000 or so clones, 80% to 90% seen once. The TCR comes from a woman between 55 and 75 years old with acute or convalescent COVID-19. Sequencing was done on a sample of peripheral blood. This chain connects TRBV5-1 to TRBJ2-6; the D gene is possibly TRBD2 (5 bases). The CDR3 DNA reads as TGCGCCAGCAGCCTTTTTGAGGGCACCGGGGCCAACGTCCTGACTTTC. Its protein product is CASSLFEGTGANVLTF.